These 3 T cell receptor beta chains originate from one sample sequenced in a study of tumor and adjacent non-tumor tissue in lung cancer. No cell sorting was done before RNA was extracted from the tissue. TCRbeta libraries were built with three rounds of nested PCR, modified from ARM-PCR. TCRdb reanalysed the multiplex PCR reads using MiXCR and keeps one entry per CDR3 protein. The sample includes 70,000 to 90,000 distinct CDR3 sequences, 80% of them seen just once. Sequenced: lung tumor tissue. These receptors were taken from a woman aged 50 to 60 with non-small cell lung cancer.

Regarding this clonotype: A junction end diverges from the germline sequence, so it may reflect a read error. The chain has TRBV6-1 and TRBJ1-4, with D maybe TRBD1 (6 bases). This CDR3 spans 16 amino acids. Germline lookup yields CDR1 MNHNS and CDR2 SASEGT. The CDR3 reads CASSEAPGAGNKKLFF. CDR3 DNA: TGTGCCAGCAGTGAAGCGCCGGGGGCAGGGAATAAAAAACTATTTTTT.

Points on this clonotype: No conserved phenylalanine or tryptophan ends this CDR3, so it is likely a read error. The V gene is TRBV4-1, the J gene TRBJ1-1, with D perhaps matching TRBD1 (6 bases). The CDR3 runs to 16 residues. CDR1 MGHRA and CDR2 YSYEKL come from the germline V gene. The V and J ends lost 2 bases and 5 bases respectively, with 18 bases between them. Here the CDR3 DNA reads TGCGCCAGCAGCCAACATCTCTACAGGGTCGGTACTGAAGCTTTCTCT. The encoded protein is CASSQHLYRVGTEAFS.

With regard to this clonotype: Relative to the germline gene, one junction end is altered; a read error may explain this. The chain employs TRBV5-6 and TRBJ1-4; D might be TRBD1 (5 bases). The CDR3 sequence is 14 residues long. Germline CDR1 is SGHDT and CDR2 is YYEEEE. Written as DNA, the CDR3 is TGCGCCAGCAGCCTGGGGGGAAGCAGCGAAATACTGTCTTTT. It translates to CASSLGGSSEILSF.